The source of this T cell receptor beta chain is a study of blood T cell repertoires in COVID-19. V gave up 6 bases and J gave up 5 bases; unmatched junction bases: 2. CDR1 and CDR2 (germline): MNHEY, SVGAGI. The CDR3 contains 12 residues. TCRdb's copy holds only in-frame clones and misses some; the assay was immunoSEQ multiplex PCR. This sample carries roughly 150,000 clones, 88% of them seen once, and the ten largest clones take over 2%. Sequencing used peripheral blood. The clonotype was recovered from a man aged 50 to 60 who had recovered from COVID-19. The chain recombines TRBV6-5 with TRBJ1-1; TRBD1 matches at 8 bases. The CDR3 loop is CASSRTGTEAFF. The CDR3 region has the DNA TGTGCCAGCAGCCGGACAGGGACTGAAGCTTTCTTT.